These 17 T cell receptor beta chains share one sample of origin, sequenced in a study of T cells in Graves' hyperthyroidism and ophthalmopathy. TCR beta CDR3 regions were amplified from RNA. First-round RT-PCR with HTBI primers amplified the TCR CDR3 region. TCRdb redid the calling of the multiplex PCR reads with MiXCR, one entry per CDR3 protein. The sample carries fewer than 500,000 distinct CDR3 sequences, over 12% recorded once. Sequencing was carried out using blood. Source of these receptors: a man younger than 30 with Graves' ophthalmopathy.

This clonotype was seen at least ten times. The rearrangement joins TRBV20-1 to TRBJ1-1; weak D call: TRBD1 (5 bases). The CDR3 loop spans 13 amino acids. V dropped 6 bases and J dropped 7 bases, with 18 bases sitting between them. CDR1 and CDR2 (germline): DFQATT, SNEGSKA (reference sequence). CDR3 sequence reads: CSAGRDAAIEAFF. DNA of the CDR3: TGCAGTGCGGGACGTGACGCCGCCATTGAAGCTTTCTTT.

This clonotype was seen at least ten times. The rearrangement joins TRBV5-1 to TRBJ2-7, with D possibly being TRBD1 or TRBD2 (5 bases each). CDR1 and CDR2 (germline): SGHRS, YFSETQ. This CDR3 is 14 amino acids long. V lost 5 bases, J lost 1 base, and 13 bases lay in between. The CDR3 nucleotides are TGCGCCAGCAGGGACCGGGACGGATCCTACGAGCAGTACTTC. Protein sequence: CASRDRDGSYEQYF. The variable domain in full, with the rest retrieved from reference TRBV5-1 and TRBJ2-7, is KAGVTQTPRYLIKTRGQQVTLSCSPISGHRSVSWYQQTPGQGLQFLFEYFSETQRNKGNFPGRFSGRQFSNSRSEMNVSTLELGDSALYLCASRDRDGSYEQYFGPGTRLTVT.

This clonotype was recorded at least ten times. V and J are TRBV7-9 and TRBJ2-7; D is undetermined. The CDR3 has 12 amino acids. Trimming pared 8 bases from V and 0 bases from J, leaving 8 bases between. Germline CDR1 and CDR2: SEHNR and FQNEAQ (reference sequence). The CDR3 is CASGNPSYEQYF. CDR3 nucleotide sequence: TGTGCCAGCGGAAACCCCTCCTACGAGCAGTACTTC.

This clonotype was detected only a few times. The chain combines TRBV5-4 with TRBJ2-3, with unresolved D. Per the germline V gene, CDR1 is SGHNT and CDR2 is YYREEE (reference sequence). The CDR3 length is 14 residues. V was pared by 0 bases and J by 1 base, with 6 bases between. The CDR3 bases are TGTGCCAGCAGCTTGGAAACGGGCACAGATACGCAGTATTTT. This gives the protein CASSLETGTDTQYF.

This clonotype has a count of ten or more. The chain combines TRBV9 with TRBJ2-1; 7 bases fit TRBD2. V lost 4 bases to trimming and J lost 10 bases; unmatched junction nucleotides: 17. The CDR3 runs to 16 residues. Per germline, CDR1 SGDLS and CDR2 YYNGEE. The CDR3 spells CASSLSGREPGGEQFF. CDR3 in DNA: TGTGCCAGCAGCCTCAGCGGGCGGGAGCCCGGAGGAGAGCAGTTCTTC.

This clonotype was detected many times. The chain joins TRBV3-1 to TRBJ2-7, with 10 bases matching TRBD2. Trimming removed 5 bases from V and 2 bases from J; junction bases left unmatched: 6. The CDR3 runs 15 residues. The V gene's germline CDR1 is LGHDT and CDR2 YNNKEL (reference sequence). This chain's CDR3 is CASSNLAGEAYEQYF. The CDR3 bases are TGTGCCAGCAGCAATCTAGCGGGAGAGGCCTACGAGCAGTACTTC.

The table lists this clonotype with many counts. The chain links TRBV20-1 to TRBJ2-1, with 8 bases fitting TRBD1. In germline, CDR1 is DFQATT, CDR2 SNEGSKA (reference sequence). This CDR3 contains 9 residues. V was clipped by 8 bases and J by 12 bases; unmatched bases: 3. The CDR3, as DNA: TGCAGTACCGGGACAGGGCAGTTCTTC. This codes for CSTGTGQFF.

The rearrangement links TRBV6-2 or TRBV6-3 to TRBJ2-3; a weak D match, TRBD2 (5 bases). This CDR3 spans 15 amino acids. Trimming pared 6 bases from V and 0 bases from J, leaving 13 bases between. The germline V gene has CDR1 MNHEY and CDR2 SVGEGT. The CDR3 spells CASSHRTLSTDTQYF. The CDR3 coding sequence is TGTGCCAGCAGCCACCGGACTCTTAGCACAGATACGCAGTATTTT.

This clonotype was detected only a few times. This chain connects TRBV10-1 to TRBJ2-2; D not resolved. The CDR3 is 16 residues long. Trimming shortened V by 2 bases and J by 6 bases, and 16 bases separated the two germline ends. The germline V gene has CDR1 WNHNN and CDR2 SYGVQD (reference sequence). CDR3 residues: CASSEPGSTRSGELFF. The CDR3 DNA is TGCGCCAGCAGTGAGCCCGGGTCAACGAGGTCCGGGGAGCTGTTTTTT.

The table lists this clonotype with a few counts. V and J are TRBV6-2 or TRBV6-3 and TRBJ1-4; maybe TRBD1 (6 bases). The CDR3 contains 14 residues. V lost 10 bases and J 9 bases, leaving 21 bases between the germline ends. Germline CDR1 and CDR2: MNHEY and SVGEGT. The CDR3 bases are TGTGCCACTACGGCCTCCGCCAGGGGACAAAAACTGTTTTTT. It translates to CATTASARGQKLFF.

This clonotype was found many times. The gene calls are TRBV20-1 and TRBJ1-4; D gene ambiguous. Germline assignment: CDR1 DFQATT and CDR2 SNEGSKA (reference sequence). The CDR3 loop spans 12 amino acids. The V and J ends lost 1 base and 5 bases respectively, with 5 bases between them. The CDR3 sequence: CSARALNEKLFF. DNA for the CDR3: TGCAGTGCTAGAGCCTTAAATGAAAAACTGTTTTTT.

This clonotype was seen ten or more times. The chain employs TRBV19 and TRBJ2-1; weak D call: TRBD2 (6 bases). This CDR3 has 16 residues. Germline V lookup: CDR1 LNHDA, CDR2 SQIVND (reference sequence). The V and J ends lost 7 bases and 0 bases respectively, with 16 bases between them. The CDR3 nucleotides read TGTGCCAGTACCATAGCTGCTAGCGTCTCCTACAATGAGCAGTTCTTC. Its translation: CASTIAASVSYNEQFF. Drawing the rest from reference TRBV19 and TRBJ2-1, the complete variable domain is DGGITQSPKYLFRKEGQNVTLSCEQNLNHDAMYWYRQDPGQGLRLIYYSQIVNDFQKGDIAEGYSVSREKKESFPLTVTSAQKNPTAFYLCASTIAASVSYNEQFFGPGTRLTVL.

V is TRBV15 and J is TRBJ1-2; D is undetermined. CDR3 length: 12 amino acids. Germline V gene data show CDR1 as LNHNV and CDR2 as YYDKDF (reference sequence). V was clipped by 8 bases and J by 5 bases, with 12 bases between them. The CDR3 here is CATPGPGYGYTF. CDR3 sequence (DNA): TGTGCCACCCCCGGTCCGGGGTATGGCTACACCTTC.

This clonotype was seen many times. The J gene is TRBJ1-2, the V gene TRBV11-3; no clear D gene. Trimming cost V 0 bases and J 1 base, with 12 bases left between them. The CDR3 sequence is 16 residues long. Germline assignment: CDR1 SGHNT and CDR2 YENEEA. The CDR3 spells CASSLDAAIYNYGYTF. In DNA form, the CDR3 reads TGTGCCAGCAGCTTAGATGCAGCCATTTATAACTATGGCTACACCTTC.

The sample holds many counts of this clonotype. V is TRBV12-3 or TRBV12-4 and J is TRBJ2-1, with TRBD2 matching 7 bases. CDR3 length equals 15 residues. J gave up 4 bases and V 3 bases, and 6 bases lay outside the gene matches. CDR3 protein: CASSFWAGGYNEQFF. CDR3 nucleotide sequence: TGTGCCAGCAGTTTTTGGGCCGGGGGGTACAATGAGCAGTTCTTC.

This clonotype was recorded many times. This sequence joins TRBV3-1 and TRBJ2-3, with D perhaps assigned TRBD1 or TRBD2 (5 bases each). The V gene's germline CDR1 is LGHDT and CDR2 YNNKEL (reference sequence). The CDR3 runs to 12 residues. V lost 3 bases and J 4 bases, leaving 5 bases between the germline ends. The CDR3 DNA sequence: TGTGCCAGCAGCCAGGGGGCAGATACGCAGTATTTT. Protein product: CASSQGADTQYF.

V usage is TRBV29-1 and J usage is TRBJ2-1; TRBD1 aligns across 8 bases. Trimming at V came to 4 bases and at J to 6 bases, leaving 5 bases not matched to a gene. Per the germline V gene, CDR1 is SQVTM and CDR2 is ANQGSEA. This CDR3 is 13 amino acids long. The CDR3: CSVAGQAPNEQFF. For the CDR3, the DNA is TGCAGCGTTGCGGGACAGGCGCCCAATGAGCAGTTCTTC.